Described below is a single T cell receptor beta chain sequence and its context. The method was immunoSEQ multiplex PCR; TCRdb's version includes in-frame clones alone and lacks a portion of them. The repertoire holds about 110,000 clones, with 90% to 97% as singletons. The sample comes from a study of cytomegalovirus exposure and HLA in healthy donors. V was pared by 7 bases and J by 0 bases, with 7 bases between. Germline loops: CDR1 SGHVS, CDR2 FNYEAQ. The CDR3 runs to 14 residues. The sequencing sample was made of PBMCs. The V and J genes are TRBV7-6 and TRBJ2-6, with D hard to call. This receptor was obtained from a woman younger than 35 in good health and CMV-seronegative. For the CDR3, the DNA is TGTGCCAGCACCTCTAGCTCTGGGGCCAACGTCCTGACTTTC. Its translation: CASTSSSGANVLTF. Together with reference TRBV7-6 and TRBJ2-6, the CDR3 gives the full variable domain: GAGVSQSPRYKVTKRGQDVALRCDPISGHVSLYWYRQALGQGPEFLTYFNYEAQQDKSGLPNDRFSAERPEGSISTLTIQRTEQRDSAMYRCASTSSSGANVLTFGAGSRLTVL.